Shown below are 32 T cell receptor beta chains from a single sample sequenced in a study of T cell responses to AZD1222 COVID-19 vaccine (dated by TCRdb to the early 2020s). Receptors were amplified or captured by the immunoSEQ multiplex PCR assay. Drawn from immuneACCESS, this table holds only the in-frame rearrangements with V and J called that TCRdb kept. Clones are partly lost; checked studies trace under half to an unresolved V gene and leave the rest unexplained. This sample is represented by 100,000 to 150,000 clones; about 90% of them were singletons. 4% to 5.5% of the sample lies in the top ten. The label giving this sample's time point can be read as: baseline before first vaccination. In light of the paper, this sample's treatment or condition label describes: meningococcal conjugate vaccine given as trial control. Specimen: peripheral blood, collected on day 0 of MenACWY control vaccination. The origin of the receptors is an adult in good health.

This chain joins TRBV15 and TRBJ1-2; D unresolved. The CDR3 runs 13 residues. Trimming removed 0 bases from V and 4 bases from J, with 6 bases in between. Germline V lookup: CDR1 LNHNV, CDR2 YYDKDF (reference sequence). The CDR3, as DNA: TGTGCCACCAGCAGAGAAGGGCTCTATGGCTACACCTTC. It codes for CATSREGLYGYTF.

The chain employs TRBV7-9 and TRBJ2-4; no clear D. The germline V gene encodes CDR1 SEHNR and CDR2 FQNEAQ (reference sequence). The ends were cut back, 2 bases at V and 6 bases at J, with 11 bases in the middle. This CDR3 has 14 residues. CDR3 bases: TGTGCCAGCAGCTTACCACGGGTTAGAAACATTCAGTACTTC. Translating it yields CASSLPRVRNIQYF.

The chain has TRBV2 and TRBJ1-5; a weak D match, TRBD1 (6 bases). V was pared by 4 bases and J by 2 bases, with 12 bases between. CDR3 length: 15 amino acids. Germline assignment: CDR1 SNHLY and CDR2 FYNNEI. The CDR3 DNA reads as TGTGCCAGCAGTGGGGGGCCGCTTGGCAATCAGCCCCAGCATTTT. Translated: CASSGGPLGNQPQHF.

CDR3 sequence reads: CASSYGRAYNEQFF. The DNA of the CDR3 is TGTGCCAGCAGTTACGGGAGGGCTTACAATGAGCAGTTCTTC. The chain uses TRBV6-5 and TRBJ2-1, with 7 bases aligning to TRBD2. This CDR3 contains 14 residues. Germline V CDR1 and CDR2: MNHEY, SVGAGI. J was trimmed by 4 bases and V by 2 bases; bases with no gene match: 2.

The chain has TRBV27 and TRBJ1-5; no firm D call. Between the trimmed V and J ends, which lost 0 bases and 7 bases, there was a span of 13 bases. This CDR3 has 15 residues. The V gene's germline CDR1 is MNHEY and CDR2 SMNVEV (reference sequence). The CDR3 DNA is TGTGCCAGCAGTTTATCCGTCCCAGGATCCCAGCCCCAGCATTTT. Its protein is CASSLSVPGSQPQHF.

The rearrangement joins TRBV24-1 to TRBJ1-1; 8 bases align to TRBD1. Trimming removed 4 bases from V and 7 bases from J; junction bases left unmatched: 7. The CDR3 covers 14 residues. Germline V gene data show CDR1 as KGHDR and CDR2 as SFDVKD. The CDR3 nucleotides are TGTGCCACCAGTGACAGCGGACAGGGAGGTGAAGCTTTCTTT. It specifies CATSDSGQGGEAFF.

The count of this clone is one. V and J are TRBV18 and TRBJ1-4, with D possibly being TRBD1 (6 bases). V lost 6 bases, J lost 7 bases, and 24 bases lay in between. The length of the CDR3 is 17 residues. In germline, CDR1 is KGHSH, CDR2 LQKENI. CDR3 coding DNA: TGTGCCAGCTCCCCTTCTACGGGGGGCGGCAGTACTGAAAAACTGTTTTTT. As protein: CASSPSTGGGSTEKLFF. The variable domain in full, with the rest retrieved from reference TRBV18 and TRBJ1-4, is NAGVMQNPRHLVRRRGQEARLRCSPMKGHSHVYWYRQLPEEGLKFMVYLQKENIIDESGMPKERFSAEFPKEGPSILRIQQVVRGDSAAYFCASSPSTGGGSTEKLFFGSGTQLSVL.

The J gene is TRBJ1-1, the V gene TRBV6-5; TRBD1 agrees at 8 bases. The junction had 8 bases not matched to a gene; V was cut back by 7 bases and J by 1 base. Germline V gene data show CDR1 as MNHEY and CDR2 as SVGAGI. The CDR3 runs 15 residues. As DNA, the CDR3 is TGTGCCAGCAACACGGGACAGGCTGGGAACACTGAAGCTTTCTTT. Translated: CASNTGQAGNTEAFF.

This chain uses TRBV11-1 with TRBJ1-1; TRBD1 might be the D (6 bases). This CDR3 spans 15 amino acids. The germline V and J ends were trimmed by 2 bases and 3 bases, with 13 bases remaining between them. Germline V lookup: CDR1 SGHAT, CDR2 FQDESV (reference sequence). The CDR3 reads CASSLTGSMYTEAFF. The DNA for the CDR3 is TGTGCCAGCAGCTTAACAGGGTCGATGTACACTGAAGCTTTCTTT.

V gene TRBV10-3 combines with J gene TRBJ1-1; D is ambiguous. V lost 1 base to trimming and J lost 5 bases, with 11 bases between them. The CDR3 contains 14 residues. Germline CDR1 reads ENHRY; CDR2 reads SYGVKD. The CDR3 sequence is CAISEFERVTEAFF. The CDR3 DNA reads TGTGCCATCAGTGAGTTCGAGAGGGTTACTGAAGCTTTCTTT.

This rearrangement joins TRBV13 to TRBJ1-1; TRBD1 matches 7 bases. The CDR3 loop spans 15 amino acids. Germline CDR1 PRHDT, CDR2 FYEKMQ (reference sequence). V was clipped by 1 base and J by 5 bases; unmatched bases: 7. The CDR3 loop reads CASSLAEGAWTEAFF. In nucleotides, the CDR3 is TGTGCCAGCAGCTTAGCGGAGGGGGCTTGGACTGAAGCTTTCTTT.

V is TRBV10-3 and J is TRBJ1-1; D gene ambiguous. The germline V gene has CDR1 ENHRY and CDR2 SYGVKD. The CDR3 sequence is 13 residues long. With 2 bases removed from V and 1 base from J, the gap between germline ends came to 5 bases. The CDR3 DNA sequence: TGTGCCATCAGTGAGCTAGGGAACACTGAAGCTTTCTTT. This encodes CAISELGNTEAFF.

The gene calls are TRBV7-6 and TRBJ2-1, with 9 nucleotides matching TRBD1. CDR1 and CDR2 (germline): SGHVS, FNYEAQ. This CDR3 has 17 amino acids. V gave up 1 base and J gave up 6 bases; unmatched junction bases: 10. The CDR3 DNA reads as TGTGCCAGCAGCTTAGTTGTCGGGGACAGGGTGGTCAATGAGCAGTTCTTC. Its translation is CASSLVVGDRVVNEQFF. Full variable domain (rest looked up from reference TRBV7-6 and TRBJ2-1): GAGVSQSPRYKVTKRGQDVALRCDPISGHVSLYWYRQALGQGPEFLTYFNYEAQQDKSGLPNDRFSAERPEGSISTLTIQRTEQRDSAMYRCASSLVVGDRVVNEQFFGPGTRLTVL.

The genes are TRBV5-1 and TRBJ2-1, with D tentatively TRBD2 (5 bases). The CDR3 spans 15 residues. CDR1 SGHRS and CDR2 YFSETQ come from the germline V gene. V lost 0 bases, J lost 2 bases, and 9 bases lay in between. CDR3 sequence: CASSLAAGAYNEQFF. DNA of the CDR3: TGCGCCAGCAGCTTGGCGGCGGGTGCCTACAATGAGCAGTTCTTC.

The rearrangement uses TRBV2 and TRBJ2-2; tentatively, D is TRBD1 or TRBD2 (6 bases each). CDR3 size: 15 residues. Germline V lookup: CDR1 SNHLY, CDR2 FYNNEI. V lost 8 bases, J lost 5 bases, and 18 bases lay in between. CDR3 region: CASGSQGRWTGELFF. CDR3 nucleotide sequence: TGTGCCAGCGGATCCCAGGGGAGGTGGACCGGGGAGCTGTTTTTT. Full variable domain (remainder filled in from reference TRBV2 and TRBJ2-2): EPEVTQTPSHQVTQMGQEVILRCVPISNHLYFYWYRQILGQKVEFLVSFYNNEISEKSEIFDDQFSVERPDGSNFTLKIRSTKLEDSAMYFCASGSQGRWTGELFFGEGSRLTVL.

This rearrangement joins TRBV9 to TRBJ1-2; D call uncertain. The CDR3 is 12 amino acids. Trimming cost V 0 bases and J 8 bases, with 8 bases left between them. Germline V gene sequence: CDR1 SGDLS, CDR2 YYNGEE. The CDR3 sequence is CASSVGLWGYTF. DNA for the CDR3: TGTGCCAGCAGCGTAGGTTTATGGGGCTACACCTTC. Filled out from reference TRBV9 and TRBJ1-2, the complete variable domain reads DSGVTQTPKHLITATGQRVTLRCSPRSGDLSVYWYQQSLDQGLQFLIQYYNGEERAKGNILERFSAQQFPDLHSELNLSSLELGDSALYFCASSVGLWGYTFGSGTRLTVV.

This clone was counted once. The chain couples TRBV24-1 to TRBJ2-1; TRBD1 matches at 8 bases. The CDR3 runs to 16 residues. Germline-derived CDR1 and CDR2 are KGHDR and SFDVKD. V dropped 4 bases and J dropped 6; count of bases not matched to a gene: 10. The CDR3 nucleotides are TGTGCCACCAGTGACGCCCCCGGGACAGGCCTCAATGAGCAGTTCTTC. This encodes CATSDAPGTGLNEQFF.

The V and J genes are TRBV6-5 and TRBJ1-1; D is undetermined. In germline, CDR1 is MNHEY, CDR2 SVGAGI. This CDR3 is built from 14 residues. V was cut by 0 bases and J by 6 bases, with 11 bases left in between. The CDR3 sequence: CASSYSRNTAEAFF. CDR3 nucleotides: TGTGCCAGCAGTTACTCGAGAAATACCGCTGAAGCTTTCTTT.

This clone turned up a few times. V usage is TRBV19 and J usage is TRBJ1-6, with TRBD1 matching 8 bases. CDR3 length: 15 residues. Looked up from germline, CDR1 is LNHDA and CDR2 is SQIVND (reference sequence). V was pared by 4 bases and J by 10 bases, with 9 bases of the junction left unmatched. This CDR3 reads CASSTSGTGWSPLHF. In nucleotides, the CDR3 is TGTGCCAGTAGTACCTCCGGGACAGGATGGTCACCCCTCCACTTT. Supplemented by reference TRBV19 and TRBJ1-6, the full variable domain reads DGGITQSPKYLFRKEGQNVTLSCEQNLNHDAMYWYRQDPGQGLRLIYYSQIVNDFQKGDIAEGYSVSREKKESFPLTVTSAQKNPTAFYLCASSTSGTGWSPLHFGNGTRLTVT.

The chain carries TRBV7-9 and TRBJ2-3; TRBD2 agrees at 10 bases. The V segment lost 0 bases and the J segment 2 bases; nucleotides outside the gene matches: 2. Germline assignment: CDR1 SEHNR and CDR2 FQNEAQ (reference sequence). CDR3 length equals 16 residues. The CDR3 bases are TGTGCCAGCAGCTTAGCACTAGCGGGGAACACAGATACGCAGTATTTT. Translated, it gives CASSLALAGNTDTQYF.

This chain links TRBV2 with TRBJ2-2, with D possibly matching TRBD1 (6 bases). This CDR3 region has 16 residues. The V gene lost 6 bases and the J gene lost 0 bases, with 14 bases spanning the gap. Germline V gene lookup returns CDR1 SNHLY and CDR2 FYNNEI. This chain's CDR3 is CASSTTGRANTGELFF. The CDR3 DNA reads TGTGCCAGCAGCACTACAGGGCGCGCGAACACCGGGGAGCTGTTTTTT.

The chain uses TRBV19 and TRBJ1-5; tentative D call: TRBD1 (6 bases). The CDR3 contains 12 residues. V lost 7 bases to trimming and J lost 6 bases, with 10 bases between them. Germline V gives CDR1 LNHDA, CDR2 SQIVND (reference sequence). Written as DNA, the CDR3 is TGTGCCAGTAAAACAGGGATTCAGCCCCAGCATTTT. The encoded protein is CASKTGIQPQHF.

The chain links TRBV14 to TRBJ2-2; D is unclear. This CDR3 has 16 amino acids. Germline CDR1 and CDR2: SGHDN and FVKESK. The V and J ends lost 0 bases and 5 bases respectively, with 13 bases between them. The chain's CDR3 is CASSQDRPVGTGELFF. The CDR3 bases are TGTGCCAGCAGCCAAGATCGGCCCGTGGGTACCGGGGAGCTGTTTTTT.

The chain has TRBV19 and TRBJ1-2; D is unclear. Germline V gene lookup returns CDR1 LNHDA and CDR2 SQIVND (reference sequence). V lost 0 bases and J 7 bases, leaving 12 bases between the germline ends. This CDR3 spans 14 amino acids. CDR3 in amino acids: CASSIDQRAAGYTF. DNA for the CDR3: TGTGCCAGTAGTATAGATCAGAGGGCGGCTGGCTACACCTTC.

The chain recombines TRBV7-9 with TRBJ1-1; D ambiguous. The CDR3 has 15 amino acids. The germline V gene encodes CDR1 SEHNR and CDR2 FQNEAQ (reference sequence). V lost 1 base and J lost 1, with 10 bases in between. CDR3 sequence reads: CASSLVPEQNTEAFF. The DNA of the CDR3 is TGTGCCAGCAGCTTAGTGCCGGAACAGAACACTGAAGCTTTCTTT.

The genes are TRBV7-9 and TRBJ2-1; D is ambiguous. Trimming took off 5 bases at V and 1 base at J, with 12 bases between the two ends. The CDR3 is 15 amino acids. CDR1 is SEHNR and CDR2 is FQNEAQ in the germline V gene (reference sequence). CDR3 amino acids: CASSDDLPSYNEQFF. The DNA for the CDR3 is TGTGCCAGCAGCGACGACCTCCCGTCCTACAATGAGCAGTTCTTC. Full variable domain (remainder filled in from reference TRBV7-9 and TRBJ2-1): DTGVSQNPRHKITKRGQNVTFRCDPISEHNRLYWYRQTLGQGPEFLTYFQNEAQLEKSRLLSDRFSAERPKGSFSTLEIQRTEQGDSAMYLCASSDDLPSYNEQFFGPGTRLTVL.

CDR3 loop: CASSFWGRHTGELFF. The CDR3 DNA is TGTGCCAGCAGCTTCTGGGGGAGACACACCGGGGAGCTGTTTTTT. The chain employs TRBV5-6 and TRBJ2-2; D tentatively fits TRBD1 or TRBD2 (5 bases each). Deletions cut 2 bases from V and 3 bases from J, with 11 bases between. Germline V gene lookup returns CDR1 SGHDT and CDR2 YYEEEE. The CDR3 is 15 amino acids.

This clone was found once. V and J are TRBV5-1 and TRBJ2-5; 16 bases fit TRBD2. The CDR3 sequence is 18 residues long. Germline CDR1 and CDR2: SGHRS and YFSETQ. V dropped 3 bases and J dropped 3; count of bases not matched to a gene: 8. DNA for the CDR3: TGCGCCAGCAGCTGGGGGACTAGCGGGAGGGGCTCAAAAGAGACCCAGTACTTC. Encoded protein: CASSWGTSGRGSKETQYF.

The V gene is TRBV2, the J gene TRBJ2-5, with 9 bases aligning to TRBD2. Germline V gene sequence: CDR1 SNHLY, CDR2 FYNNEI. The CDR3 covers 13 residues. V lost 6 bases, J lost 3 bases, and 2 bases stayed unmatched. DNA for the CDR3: TGTGCCAGCAGCCAGCGGGGGGAAGAGACCCAGTACTTC. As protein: CASSQRGEETQYF.

The CDR3 nucleotides read TGTGCCAGCAGCACGCCGACGGTCCTCTATGGCTACACCTTC. Protein sequence: CASSTPTVLYGYTF. This chain joins TRBV5-4 and TRBJ1-2; D remains unclear. There are 14 residues in the CDR3. Germline V lookup: CDR1 SGHNT, CDR2 YYREEE (reference sequence). V was shortened by 4 bases and J by 4 bases, with 14 bases between the two germline ends.

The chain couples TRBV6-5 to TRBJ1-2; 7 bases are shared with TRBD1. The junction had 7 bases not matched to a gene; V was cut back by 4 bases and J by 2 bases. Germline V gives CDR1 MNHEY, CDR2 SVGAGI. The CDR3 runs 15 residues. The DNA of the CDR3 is TGTGCCAGCAGTTCCGACAGGGCGGTGAACTATGGCTACACCTTC. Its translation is CASSSDRAVNYGYTF.

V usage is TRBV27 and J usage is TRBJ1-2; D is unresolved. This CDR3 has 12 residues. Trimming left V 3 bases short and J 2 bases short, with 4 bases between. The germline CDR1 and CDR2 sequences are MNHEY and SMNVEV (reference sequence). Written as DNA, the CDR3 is TGTGCCAGCAGTTTCGGAAACTATGGCTACACCTTC. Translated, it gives CASSFGNYGYTF.